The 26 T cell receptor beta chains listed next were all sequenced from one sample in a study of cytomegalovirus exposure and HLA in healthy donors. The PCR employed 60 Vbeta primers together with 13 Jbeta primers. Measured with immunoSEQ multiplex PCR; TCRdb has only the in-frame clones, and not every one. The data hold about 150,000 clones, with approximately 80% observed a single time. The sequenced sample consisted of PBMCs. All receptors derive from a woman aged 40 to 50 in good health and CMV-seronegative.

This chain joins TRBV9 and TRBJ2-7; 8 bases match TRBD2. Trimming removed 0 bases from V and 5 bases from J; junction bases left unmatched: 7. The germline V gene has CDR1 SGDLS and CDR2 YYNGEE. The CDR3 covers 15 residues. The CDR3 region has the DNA TGTGCCAGCAGCGTAGCGGGAGGGCGTATCGACGAGCAGTACTTC. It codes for CASSVAGGRIDEQYF.

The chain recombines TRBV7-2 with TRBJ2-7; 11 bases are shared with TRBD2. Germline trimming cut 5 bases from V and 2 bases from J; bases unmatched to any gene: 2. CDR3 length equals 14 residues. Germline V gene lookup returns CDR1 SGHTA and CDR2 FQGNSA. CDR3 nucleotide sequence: TGTGCCAGCAGCCCGACTAGCGGGACCTACGAGCAGTACTTC. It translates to CASSPTSGTYEQYF.

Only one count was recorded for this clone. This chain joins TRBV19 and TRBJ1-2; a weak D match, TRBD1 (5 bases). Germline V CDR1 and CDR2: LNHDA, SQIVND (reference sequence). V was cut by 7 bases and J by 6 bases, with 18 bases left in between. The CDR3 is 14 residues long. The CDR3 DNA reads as TGTGCCAGTACCCTCACTTGGCAGGGCAATGGCTACACCTTC. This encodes CASTLTWQGNGYTF.

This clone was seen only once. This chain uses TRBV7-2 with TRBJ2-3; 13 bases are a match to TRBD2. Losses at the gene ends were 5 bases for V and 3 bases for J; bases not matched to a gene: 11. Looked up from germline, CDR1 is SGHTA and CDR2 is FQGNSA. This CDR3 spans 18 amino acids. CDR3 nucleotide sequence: TGTGCCAGCAGCCCTCCCCGGACTAGCGGGAGTACGACAGATACGCAGTATTTT. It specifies CASSPPRTSGSTTDTQYF.

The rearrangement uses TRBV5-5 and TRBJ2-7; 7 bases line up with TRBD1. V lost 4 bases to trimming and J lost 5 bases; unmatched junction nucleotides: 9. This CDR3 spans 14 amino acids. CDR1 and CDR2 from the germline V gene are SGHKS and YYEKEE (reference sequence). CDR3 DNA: TGTGCCAGCAGCCAGATGACAGGGCCCAACGAGCAGTACTTC. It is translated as CASSQMTGPNEQYF.

In DNA form, the CDR3 reads TGTGCCAGCAGCAACTTTTCCCTATCGAGTGGAAACACCATATATTTT. Amino acids: CASSNFSLSSGNTIYF. The rearrangement links TRBV21-1 to TRBJ1-3. TRBV21-1 corresponds to a pseudogene. The CDR3 length is 16 residues.

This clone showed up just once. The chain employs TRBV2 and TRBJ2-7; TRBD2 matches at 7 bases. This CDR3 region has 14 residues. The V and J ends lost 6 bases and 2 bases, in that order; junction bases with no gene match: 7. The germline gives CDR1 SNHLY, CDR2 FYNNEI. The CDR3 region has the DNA TGTGCCAGCAGGAGTGGGGGACTACCCTACGAGCAGTACTTC. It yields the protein CASRSGGLPYEQYF.

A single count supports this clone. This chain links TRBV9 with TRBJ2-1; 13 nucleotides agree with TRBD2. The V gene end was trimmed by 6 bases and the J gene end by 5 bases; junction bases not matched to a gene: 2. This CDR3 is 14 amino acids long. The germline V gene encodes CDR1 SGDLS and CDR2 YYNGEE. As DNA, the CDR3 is TGTGCCAGCACCACTAGCGGGGGGGACAATGAGCAGTTCTTC. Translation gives CASTTSGGDNEQFF. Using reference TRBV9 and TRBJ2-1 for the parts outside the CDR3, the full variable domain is DSGVTQTPKHLITATGQRVTLRCSPRSGDLSVYWYQQSLDQGLQFLIQYYNGEERAKGNILERFSAQQFPDLHSELNLSSLELGDSALYFCASTTSGGDNEQFFGPGTRLTVL.

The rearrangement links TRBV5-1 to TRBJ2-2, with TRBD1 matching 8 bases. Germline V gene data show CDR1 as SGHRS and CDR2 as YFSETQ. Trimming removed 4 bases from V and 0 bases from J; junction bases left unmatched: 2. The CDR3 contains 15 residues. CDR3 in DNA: TGCGCCAGCAGCGCAGGGGGCCCGAACACCGGGGAGCTGTTTTTT. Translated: CASSAGGPNTGELFF.

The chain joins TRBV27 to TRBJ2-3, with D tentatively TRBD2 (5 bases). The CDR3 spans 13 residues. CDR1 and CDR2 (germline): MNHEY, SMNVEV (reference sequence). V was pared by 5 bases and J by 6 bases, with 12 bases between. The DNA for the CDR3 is TGTGCCAGCAGTACTAGTCCTCTGGATACGCAGTATTTT. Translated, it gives CASSTSPLDTQYF.

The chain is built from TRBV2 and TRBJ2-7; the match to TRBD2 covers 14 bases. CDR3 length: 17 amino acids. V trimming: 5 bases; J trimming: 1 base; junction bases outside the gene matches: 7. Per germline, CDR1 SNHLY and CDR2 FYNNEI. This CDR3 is CASSTPGLAGASYEQYF. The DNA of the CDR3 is TGTGCCAGCAGTACCCCGGGACTAGCGGGAGCTTCCTACGAGCAGTACTTC.

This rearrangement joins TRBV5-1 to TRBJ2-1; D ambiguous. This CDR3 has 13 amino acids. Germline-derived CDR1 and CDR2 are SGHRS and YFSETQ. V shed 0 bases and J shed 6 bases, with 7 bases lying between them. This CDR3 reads CASSLAFGNEQFF. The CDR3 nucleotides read TGCGCCAGCAGCTTGGCCTTCGGCAATGAGCAGTTCTTC.

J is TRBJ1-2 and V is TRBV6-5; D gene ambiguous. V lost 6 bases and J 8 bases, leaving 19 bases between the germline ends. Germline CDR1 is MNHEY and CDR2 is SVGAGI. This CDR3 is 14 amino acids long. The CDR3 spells CASSPSGPRRGYTF. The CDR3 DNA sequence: TGTGCCAGCAGCCCCTCGGGCCCCCGGAGGGGCTACACCTTC.

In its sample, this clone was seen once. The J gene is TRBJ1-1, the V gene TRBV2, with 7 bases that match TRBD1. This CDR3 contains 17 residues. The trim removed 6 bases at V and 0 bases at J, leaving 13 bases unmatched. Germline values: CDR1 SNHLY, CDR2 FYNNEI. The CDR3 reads CASRPRGQTQMNTEAFF. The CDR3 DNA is TGTGCCAGCAGGCCCAGGGGACAGACACAGATGAACACTGAAGCTTTCTTT.

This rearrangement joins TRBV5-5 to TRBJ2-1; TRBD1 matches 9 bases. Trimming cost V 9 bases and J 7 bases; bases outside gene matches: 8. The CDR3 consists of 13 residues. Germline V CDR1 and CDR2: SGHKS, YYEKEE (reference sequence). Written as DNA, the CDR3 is TGTGCCACCACAGGGGGCTCTGTGAATGAGCAGTTCTTC. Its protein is CATTGGSVNEQFF.

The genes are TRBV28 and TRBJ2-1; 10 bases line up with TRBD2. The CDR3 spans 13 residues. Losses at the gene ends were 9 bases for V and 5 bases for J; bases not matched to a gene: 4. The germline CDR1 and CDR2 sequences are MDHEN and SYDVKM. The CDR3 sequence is CASRTSGHNEQFF. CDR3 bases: TGTGCCAGTCGGACTAGCGGACACAATGAGCAGTTCTTC.

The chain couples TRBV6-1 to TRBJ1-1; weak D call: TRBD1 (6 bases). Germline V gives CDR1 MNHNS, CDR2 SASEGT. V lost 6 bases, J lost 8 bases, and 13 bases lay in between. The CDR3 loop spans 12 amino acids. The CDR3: CASRALTGEAFF. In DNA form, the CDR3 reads TGTGCCAGCAGGGCCCTTACAGGGGAAGCTTTCTTT.

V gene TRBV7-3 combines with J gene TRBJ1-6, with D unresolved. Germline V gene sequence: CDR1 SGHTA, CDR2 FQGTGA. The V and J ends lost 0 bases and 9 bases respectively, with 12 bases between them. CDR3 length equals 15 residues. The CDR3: CASSLTDGASSPLHF. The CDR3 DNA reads TGTGCCAGCAGCTTAACCGACGGAGCTAGTTCACCCCTCCACTTT.

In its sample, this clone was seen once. DNA of the CDR3: TGTGCCAGCAGTGCCCGTAATTATAATTCACCCCTCCACTTT. It yields the protein CASSARNYNSPLHF. The V call is TRBV2, the J call TRBJ1-6, with unresolved D. The CDR3 sequence is 14 residues long. Trimming took off 4 bases at V and 4 bases at J, with 8 bases between the two ends. CDR1 SNHLY and CDR2 FYNNEI come from the germline V gene. The complete variable domain, with remaining parts taken from reference TRBV2 and TRBJ1-6, reads EPEVTQTPSHQVTQMGQEVILRCVPISNHLYFYWYRQILGQKVEFLVSFYNNEISEKSEIFDDQFSVERPDGSNFTLKIRSTKLEDSAMYFCASSARNYNSPLHFGNGTRLTVT.

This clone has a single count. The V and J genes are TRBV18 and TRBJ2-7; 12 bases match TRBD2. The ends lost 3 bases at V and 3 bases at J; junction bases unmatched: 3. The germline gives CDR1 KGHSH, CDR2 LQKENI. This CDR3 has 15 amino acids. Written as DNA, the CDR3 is TGTGCCAGCTCACCGACTAGCGGGGGACTCTACGAGCAGTACTTC. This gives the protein CASSPTSGGLYEQYF.

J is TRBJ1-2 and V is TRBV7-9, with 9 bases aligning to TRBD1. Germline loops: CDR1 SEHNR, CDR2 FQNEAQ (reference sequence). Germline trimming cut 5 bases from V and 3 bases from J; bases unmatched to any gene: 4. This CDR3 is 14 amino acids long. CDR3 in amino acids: CASSIRDRDYGYTF. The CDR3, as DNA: TGTGCCAGCAGCATAAGGGACAGGGACTATGGCTACACCTTC.

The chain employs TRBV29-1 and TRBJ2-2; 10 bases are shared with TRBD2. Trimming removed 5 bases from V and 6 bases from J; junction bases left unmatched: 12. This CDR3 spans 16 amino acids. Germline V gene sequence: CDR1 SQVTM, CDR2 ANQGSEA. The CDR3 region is CSVPSTVAGGPGELFF. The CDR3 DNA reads TGCAGCGTTCCCTCGACGGTAGCGGGAGGACCCGGGGAGCTGTTTTTT.

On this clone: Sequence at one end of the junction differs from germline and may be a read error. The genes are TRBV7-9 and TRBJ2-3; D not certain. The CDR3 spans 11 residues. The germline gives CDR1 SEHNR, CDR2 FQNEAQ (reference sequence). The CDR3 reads CSSSLGPTQYF. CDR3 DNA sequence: TGTTCCAGCAGCTTAGGGCCTACGCAGTATTTT. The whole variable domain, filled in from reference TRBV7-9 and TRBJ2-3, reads DTGVSQNPRHKITKRGQNVTFRCDPISEHNRLYWYRQTLGQGPEFLTYFQNEAQLEKSRLLSDRFSAERPKGSFSTLEIQRTEQGDSAMYLCSSSLGPTQYFGPGTRLTVL.

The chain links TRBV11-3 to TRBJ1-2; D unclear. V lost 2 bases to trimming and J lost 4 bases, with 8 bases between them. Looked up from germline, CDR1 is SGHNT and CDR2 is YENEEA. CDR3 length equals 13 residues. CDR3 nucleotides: TGTGCCAGCAGCTTAATAGAACGCTATGGCTACACCTTC. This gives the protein CASSLIERYGYTF.

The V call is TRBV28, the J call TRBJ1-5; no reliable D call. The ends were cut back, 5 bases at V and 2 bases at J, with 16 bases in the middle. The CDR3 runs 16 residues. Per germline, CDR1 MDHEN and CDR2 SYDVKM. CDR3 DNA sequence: TGTGCCAGCAGTCCCTTGGGAGGCACCCGCAATCAGCCCCAGCATTTT. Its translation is CASSPLGGTRNQPQHF. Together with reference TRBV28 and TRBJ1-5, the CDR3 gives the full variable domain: DVKVTQSSRYLVKRTGEKVFLECVQDMDHENMFWYRQDPGLGLRLIYFSYDVKMKEKGDIPEGYSVSREKKERFSLILESASTNQTSMYLCASSPLGGTRNQPQHFGDGTRLSIL.

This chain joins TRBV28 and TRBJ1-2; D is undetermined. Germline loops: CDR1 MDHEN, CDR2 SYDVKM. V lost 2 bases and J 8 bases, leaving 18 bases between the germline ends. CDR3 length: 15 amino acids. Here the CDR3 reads CASSLPRGPVEGYTF. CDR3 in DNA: TGTGCCAGCAGTTTACCTAGAGGCCCTGTAGAGGGCTACACCTTC.